These 9 T cell receptor beta chains share one sample of origin, sequenced in a study of regulatory T cells in long-lasting Graves disease. Arm-PCR with iRepertoire HTBI primers amplified the CDR3 regions for these TCR beta libraries. Using its own MiXCR run on the multiplex PCR reads, TCRdb lists one record per CDR3 protein. The repertoire includes about 360,000 distinct CDR3 sequences, around 15% of them detected once, and roughly a fifth sits in the top ten. The time point was: newly diagnosed GD, antithyroid drugs for less than 3 months. Following extraction of RNA from PBMCs, that RNA was used to make the TCR library. This same sample was also part of a study on T cells in Graves' hyperthyroidism and ophthalmopathy.

This sample comprised peripheral blood mononuclear cells (PBMCs), obtained at new diagnosis, from a patient treated with antithyroid drugs. These receptors originate from a woman aged 18-29 years with Graves disease.

This clonotype was seen more than once but under ten times. The chain combines TRBV9 with TRBJ1-3, with D tentatively TRBD1 (5 bases). The germline V gene encodes CDR1 SGDLS and CDR2 YYNGEE. The CDR3 extends over 14 amino acids. Trimming shortened V by 4 bases and J by 2 bases, and 10 bases separated the two germline ends. As DNA, the CDR3 is TGTGCCAGCAGCCCCGGGGGAGCTGGAAACACCATATATTTT. It yields the protein CASSPGGAGNTIYF.

Regarding this clonotype: Given a much more abundant clone one base away, this may be a read error. Here the CDR3 omits its conserved ending phenylalanine or tryptophan, so a read error is the likely source. The chain links TRBV5-5 to TRBJ1-2, with D perhaps matching TRBD1 (6 bases). Trimming stripped 2 bases from V and 2 bases from J, with 16 bases between. This CDR3 contains 16 residues. Germline V gene sequence: CDR1 SGHKS, CDR2 YYEKEE (reference sequence). The CDR3 region has the DNA TGTGCCAGCAGCTTAAATTCAGGACAGATGAACTATGGCTACACCCTC. Amino acid sequence: CASSLNSGQMNYGYTL.

This clonotype has at least ten counts. The chain links TRBV6-2 or TRBV6-3 to TRBJ2-2; 8 bases match TRBD2. Germline-derived CDR1 and CDR2 are MNHEY and SVGEGT. This CDR3 spans 18 amino acids. V was clipped by 2 bases and J by 4 bases; unmatched bases: 12. In DNA form, the CDR3 reads TGTGCCAGCAGTTACGAGAAGAGCGGGAGAGGGGTCACCGGGGAGCTGTTTTTT. Amino acids: CASSYEKSGRGVTGELFF.

This clonotype was counted between two and nine times. A far larger clone is just one base off, so this is likely a read error. This chain joins TRBV2 and TRBJ2-7; no firm D call. Per germline, CDR1 SNHLY and CDR2 FYNNEI. CDR3 size: 11 residues. Trimming took off 6 bases at V and 3 bases at J, with 6 bases between the two ends. The CDR3, as DNA: TGTGCCAGCAGAGCCCACTACGAGCAGTACTTC. This translates into CASRAHYEQYF.

This clonotype was detected only a few times. The V call is TRBV20-1, the J call TRBJ2-7; D possibly matches TRBD1 or TRBD2 (5 bases each). There are 12 residues in the CDR3. Germline V gene sequence: CDR1 DFQATT, CDR2 SNEGSKA (reference sequence). V was clipped by 4 bases and J by 4 bases, with 11 bases between them. The CDR3 DNA reads TGCAGTGCTAATTTCTGGGGGTACGAGCAGTACTTC. Protein: CSANFWGYEQYF.

This clonotype was seen ten or more times. The chain links TRBV7-9 to TRBJ2-2; D not certain. This CDR3 region has 13 residues. Germline-derived CDR1 and CDR2 are SEHNR and FQNEAQ (reference sequence). The V end was cut by 5 bases, the J end by 6 bases, with 10 bases between. CDR3: CASSPSGPGELFF. CDR3 DNA: TGTGCCAGCAGCCCAAGTGGCCCCGGGGAGCTGTTTTTT.

A few counts support this clonotype. The V gene is TRBV24-1, the J gene TRBJ2-5; TRBD1 agrees at 7 bases. CDR1 and CDR2 (germline): KGHDR, SFDVKD. Trimming took 6 bases from V and 1 from J; bases not matched to a gene: 4. The CDR3 consists of 14 residues. The CDR3 DNA reads as TGTGCCACCAGTTTGGGACAGCTCCAAGAGACCCAGTACTTC. As protein: CATSLGQLQETQYF.

This clonotype was counted at least ten times. The CDR3 loop is CASSFRTSFGYEQYF. DNA of the CDR3: TGTGCCAGCAGTTTTAGAACTAGTTTCGGCTACGAGCAGTACTTC. The chain has TRBV28 and TRBJ2-7; D might be TRBD2 (5 bases). In germline, CDR1 is MDHEN, CDR2 SYDVKM. The V gene lost 3 bases and the J gene lost 3 bases, with 15 bases spanning the gap. The CDR3 is 15 residues long. The full variable domain, rest sourced from reference TRBV28 and TRBJ2-7, is DVKVTQSSRYLVKRTGEKVFLECVQDMDHENMFWYRQDPGLGLRLIYFSYDVKMKEKGDIPEGYSVSREKKERFSLILESASTNQTSMYLCASSFRTSFGYEQYFGPGTRLTVT.

There are many counts of this clonotype. The chain employs TRBV15 and TRBJ1-2, with D possibly TRBD1 on 5 matching bases. The CDR3 runs to 14 residues. V lost 5 bases, J lost 8 bases, and 18 bases lay in between. The germline V gene encodes CDR1 LNHNV and CDR2 YYDKDF (reference sequence). The CDR3: CATSVGDSADGYTF. The CDR3 DNA is TGTGCCACCAGCGTAGGTGACAGTGCGGACGGCTACACCTTC.